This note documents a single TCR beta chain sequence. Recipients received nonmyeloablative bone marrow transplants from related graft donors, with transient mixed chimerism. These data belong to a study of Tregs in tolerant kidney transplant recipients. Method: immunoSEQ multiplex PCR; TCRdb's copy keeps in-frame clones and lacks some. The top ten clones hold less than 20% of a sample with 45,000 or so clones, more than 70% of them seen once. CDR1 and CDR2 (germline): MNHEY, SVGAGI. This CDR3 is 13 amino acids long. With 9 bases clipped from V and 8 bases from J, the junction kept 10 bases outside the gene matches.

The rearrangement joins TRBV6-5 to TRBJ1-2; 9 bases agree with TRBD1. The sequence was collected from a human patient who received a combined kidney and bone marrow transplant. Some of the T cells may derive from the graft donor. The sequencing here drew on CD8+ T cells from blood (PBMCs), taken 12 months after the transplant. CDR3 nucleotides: TGTGCCAGTGTCGCCGGACAGGGGTTGGGCTACACCTTC. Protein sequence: CASVAGQGLGYTF.